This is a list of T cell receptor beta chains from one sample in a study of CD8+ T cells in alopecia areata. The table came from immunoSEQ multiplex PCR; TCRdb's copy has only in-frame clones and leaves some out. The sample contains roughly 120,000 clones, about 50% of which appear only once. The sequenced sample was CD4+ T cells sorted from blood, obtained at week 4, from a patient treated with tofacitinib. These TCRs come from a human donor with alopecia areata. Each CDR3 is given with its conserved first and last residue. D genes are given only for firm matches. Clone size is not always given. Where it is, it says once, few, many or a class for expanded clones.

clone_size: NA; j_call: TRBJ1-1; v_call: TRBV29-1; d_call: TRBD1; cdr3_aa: CSVSIQGGTEAFF; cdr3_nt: TGCAGCGTTTCCATACAGGGGGGAACTGAAGCTTTCTTT
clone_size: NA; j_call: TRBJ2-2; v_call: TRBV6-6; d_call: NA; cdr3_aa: CASSYQGQNTGELFF; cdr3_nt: TGTGCCAGCAGTTACCAAGGGCAGAACACCGGGGAGCTGTTTTTT
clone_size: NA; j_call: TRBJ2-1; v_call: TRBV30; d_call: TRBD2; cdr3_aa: CAWSPVAGNNEQFF; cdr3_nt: TGTGCCTGGAGTCCGGTAGCGGGTAACAATGAGCAGTTCTTC
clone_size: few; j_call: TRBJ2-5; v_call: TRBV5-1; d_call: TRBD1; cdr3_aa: CASSLDGRGRGETQYF; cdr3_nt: TGCGCCAGCAGCTTGGATGGCAGGGGGCGAGGGGAGACCCAGTACTTC
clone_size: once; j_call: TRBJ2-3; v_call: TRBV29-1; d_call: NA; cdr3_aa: CSVEDWERTDTQYF; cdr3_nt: TGCAGCGTTGAAGATTGGGAGCGCACAGATACGCAGTATTTT
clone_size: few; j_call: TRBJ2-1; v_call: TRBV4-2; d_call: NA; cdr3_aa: CASSHEGDMPQFF; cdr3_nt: TGTGCCAGCAGCCATGAGGGCGATATGCCACAGTTCTTC
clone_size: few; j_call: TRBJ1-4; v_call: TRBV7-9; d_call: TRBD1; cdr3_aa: CASSYRDRAGEKLFF; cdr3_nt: TGTGCCAGCAGCTACCGGGACAGGGCTGGCGAAAAACTGTTTTTT
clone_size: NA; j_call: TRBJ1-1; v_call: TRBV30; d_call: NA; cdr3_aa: CAWDRGQMNTEAFF; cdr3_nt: TGTGCCTGGGACCGAGGACAGATGAACACTGAAGCTTTCTTT
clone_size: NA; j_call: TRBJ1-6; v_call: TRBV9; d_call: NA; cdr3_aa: CASRRGNNSPLHF; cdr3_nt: TGTGCCAGCAGGCGGGGTAATAATTCACCCCTCCACTTT
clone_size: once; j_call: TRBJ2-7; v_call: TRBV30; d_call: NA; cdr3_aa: CAWSVRGVRGYEQYF; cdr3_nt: TGTGCCTGGAGTGTTAGAGGCGTTAGAGGCTACGAGCAGTACTTC
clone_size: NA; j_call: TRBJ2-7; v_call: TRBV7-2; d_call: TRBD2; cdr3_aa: CASSFTSGNSYEQYF; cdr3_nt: TGTGCCAGCAGCTTCACTAGCGGTAACTCCTACGAGCAGTACTTC
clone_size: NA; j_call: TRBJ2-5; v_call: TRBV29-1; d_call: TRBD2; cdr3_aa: CSVERLAGGTETQYF; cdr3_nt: TGCAGCGTTGAGCGACTAGCGGGAGGTACGGAGACCCAGTACTTC
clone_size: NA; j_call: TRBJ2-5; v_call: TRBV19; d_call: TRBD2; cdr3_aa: CASSTGLAGQETQYF; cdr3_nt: TGTGCCAGTAGTACGGGACTAGCGGGACAAGAGACCCAGTACTTC
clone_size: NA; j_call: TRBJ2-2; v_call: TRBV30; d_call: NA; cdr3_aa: CAGNHRRRTGELFF; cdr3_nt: TGTGCCGGAAACCACAGGAGGAGGACCGGGGAGCTGTTTTTT
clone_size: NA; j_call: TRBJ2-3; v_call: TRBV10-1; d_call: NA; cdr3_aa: CASSEPGGSPSTDTQYF; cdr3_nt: TGCGCCAGCAGTGAGCCGGGTGGCTCCCCTAGCACAGATACGCAGTATTTT
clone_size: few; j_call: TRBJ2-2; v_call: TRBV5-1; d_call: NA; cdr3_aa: CASSRVSNTGELFF; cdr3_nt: TGCGCCAGCAGCCGGGTATCGAACACCGGGGAGCTGTTTTTT
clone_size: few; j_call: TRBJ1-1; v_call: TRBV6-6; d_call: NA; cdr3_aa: CASRQGQPLNTEAFF; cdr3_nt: TGTGCCAGCAGGCAAGGACAGCCGTTGAACACTGAAGCTTTCTTT
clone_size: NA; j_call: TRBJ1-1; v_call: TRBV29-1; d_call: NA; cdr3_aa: CSVGTVLNTEAFF; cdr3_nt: TGCAGCGTTGGGACAGTCTTGAACACTGAAGCTTTCTTT
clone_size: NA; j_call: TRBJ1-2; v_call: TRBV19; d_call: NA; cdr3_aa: CASSIRGDGYTF; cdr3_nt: TGTGCCAGTAGTATACGGGGTGATGGCTACACCTTC
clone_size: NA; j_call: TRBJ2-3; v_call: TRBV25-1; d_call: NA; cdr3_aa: CASSVRTDTQYF; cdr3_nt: TGTGCCAGCAGTGTGAGGACAGATACGCAGTATTTT
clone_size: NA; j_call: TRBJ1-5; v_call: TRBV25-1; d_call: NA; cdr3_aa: CASPDLVVGRSPHF; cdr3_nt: TGTGCCAGTCCTGACCTGGTGGTGGGGAGATCACCGCATTTT
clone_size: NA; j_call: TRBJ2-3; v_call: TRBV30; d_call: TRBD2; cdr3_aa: CAWGPSGSSWSDTQYF; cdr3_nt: TGTGCCTGGGGTCCTAGCGGGAGTTCTTGGTCAGATACGCAGTATTTT
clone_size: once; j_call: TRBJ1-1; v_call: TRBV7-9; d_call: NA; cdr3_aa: CASNPGLDTEAFF; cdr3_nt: TGTGCCAGCAACCCAGGGTTAGACACTGAAGCTTTCTTT
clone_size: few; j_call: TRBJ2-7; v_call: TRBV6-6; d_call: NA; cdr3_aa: CASSYDATYYEQYF; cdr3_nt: TGTGCCAGCAGTTACGACGCAACCTACTACGAGCAGTACTTC
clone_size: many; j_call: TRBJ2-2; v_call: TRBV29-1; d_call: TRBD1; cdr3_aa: CSVMTGAELFF; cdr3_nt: TGCAGCGTCATGACAGGGGCGGAGCTGTTTTTT
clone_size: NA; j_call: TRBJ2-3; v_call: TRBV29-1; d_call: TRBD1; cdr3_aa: CSVEGTGGTDTQYF; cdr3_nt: TGCAGCGTTGAGGGGACAGGGGGCACAGATACGCAGTATTTT
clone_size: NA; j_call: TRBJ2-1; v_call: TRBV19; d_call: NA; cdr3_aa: CATTGINEQFF; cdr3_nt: TGTGCCACCACAGGGATTAATGAGCAGTTCTTC
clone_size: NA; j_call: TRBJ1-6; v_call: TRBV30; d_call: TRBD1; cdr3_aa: CAWSSGTGGRPLHF; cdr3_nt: TGTGCCTGGAGTTCCGGGACAGGGGGACGACCCCTCCACTTT
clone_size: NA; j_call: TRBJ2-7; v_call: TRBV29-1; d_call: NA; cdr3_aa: CSVEWTFPTYEQYF; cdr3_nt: TGCAGCGTTGAGTGGACATTTCCCACCTACGAGCAGTACTTC
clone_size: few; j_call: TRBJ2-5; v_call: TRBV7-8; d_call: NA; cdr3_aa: CASSLGALPQETQYF; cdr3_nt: TGTGCCAGCAGCTTAGGGGCCCTACCCCAAGAGACCCAGTACTTC
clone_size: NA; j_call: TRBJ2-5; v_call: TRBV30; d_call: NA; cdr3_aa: CALAMAPRSIETQYF; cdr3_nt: TGTGCCCTGGCTATGGCGCCCCGAAGTATTGAGACCCAGTACTTC
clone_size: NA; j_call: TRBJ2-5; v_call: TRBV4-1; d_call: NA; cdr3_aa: CASSQGGVQETQYF; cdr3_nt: TGCGCCAGCAGCCAAGGGGGAGTCCAAGAGACCCAGTACTTC
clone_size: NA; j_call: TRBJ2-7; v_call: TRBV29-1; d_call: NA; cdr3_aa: CSDENSQGSYEQYF; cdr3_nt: TGCAGCGACGAAAACTCGCAGGGCTCCTACGAGCAGTACTTC